This section outlines one T cell receptor (beta chain) sequence together with its context. The data stem from a study of blood T cell repertoires in COVID-19. Study at large: Donors in the United States, Italy and Spain gave samples during acute or convalescent COVID-19. Nucleic acid was either cDNA or gDNA, and it came from T cells, B-cell-depleted T cells, or PBMCs.

Per the original methods: Amplified reference gene primers provided the basis for estimating nucleated cell counts. TCRdb keeps only in-frame clones here, not all; method: immunoSEQ multiplex PCR. The DNA was the basis for D and trimming; V, J and clone size are from that table. Of nearly 300,000 clones in the sample, 84% were seen once. The germline CDR1 and CDR2 sequences are LNHDA and SQIVND (reference sequence). The trim removed 4 bases at V and 2 bases at J, leaving 8 bases unmatched. The CDR3 is made up of 16 amino acids. Sequencing was performed on peripheral blood. The origin of this receptor is a human donor with COVID-19, enrolled during active disease. The donor label of this sample is uncertain. The chain combines TRBV19 with TRBJ1-5, with 7 positions matching TRBD1. The CDR3 loop is CASSRQGGSGNQPQHF. DNA for the CDR3: TGTGCCAGTAGTAGACAGGGAGGCTCCGGCAATCAGCCCCAGCATTTT.